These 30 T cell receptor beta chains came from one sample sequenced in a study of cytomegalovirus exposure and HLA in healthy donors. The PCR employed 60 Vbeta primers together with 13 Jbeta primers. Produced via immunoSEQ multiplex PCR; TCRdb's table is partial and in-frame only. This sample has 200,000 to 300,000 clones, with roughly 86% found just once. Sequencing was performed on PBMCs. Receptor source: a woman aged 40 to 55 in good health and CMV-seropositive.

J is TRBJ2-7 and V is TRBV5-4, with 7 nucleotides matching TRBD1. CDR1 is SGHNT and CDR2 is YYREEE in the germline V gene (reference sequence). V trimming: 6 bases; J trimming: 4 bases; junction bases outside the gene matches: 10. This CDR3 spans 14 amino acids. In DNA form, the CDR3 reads TGTGCCAGCACCAACCGGGGACAGCAATACGAGCAGTACTTC. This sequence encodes CASTNRGQQYEQYF.

This CDR3 is CASSTTSPADTQYF. CDR3 coding DNA: TGTGCCAGCAGTACCACTAGCCCCGCAGATACGCAGTATTTT. The chain is built from TRBV6-5 and TRBJ2-3, with a tentative D call TRBD2 (6 bases). The germline V gene encodes CDR1 MNHEY and CDR2 SVGAGI. The length of the CDR3 is 14 residues. V dropped 5 bases and J dropped 4 bases, with 13 bases sitting between them.

CDR3 sequence (DNA): TGTGCCAGCAGTTCAATTTCTGGGAGCCCCTATGGCTACACCTTC. Translation gives CASSSISGSPYGYTF. V is TRBV6-5 and J is TRBJ1-2; D is uncertain. The CDR3 runs to 15 residues. Looked up from germline, CDR1 is MNHEY and CDR2 is SVGAGI. V was pared by 4 bases and J by 4 bases, with 16 bases between.

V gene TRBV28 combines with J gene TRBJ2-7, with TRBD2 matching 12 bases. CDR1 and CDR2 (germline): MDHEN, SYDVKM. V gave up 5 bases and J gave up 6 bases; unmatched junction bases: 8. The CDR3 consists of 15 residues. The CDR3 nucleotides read TGTGCCAGCAGTCCTTCTAGCGGGAGGGCCCCCGAGCAGTACTTC. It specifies CASSPSSGRAPEQYF. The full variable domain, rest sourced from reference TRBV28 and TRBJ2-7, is DVKVTQSSRYLVKRTGEKVFLECVQDMDHENMFWYRQDPGLGLRLIYFSYDVKMKEKGDIPEGYSVSREKKERFSLILESASTNQTSMYLCASSPSSGRAPEQYFGPGTRLTVT.

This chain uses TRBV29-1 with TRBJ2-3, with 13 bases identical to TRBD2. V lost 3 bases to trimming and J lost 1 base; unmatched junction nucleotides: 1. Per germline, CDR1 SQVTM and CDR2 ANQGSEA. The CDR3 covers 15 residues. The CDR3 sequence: CSVDGLAGGTDTQYF. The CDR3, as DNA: TGCAGCGTTGATGGACTAGCGGGAGGCACAGATACGCAGTATTTT.

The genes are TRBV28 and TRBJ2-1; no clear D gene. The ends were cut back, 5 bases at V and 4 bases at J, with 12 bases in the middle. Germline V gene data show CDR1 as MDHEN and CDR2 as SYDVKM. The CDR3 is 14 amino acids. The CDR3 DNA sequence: TGTGCCAGCAGTCCCCCCTTGAGTTACAATGAGCAGTTCTTC. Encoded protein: CASSPPLSYNEQFF.

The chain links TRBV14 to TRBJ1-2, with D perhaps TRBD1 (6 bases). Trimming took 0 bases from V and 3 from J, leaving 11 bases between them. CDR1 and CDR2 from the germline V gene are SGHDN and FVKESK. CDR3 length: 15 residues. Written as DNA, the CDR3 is TGTGCCAGCAGCCAAGACCAGGGGTTCGACTATGGCTACACCTTC. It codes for CASSQDQGFDYGYTF.

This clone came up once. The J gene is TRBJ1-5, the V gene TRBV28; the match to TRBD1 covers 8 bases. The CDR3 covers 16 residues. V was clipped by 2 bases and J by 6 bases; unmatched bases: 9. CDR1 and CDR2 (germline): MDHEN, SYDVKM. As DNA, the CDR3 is TGTGCCAGCAGTTTACAAGGACAGGGTTCCATTCAGCCCCAGCATTTT. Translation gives CASSLQGQGSIQPQHF.

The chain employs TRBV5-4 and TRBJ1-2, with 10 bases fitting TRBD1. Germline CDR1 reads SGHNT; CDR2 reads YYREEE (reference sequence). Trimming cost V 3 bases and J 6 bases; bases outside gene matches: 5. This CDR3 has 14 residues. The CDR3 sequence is CASSYRDRGDGYTF. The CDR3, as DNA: TGTGCCAGCAGCTACCGGGACAGGGGAGATGGCTACACCTTC.

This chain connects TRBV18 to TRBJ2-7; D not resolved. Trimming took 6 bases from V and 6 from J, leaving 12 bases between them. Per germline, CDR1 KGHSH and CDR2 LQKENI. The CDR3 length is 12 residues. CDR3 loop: CASSQPGVEQYF. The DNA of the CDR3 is TGTGCCAGCTCTCAACCCGGTGTCGAGCAGTACTTC.

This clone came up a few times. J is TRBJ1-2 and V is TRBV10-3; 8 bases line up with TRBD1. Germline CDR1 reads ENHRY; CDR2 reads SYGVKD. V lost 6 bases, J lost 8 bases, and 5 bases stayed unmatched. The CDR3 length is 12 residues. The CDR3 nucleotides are TGTGCCATCAGACCGGGACAGGAGGGCTACACCTTC. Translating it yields CAIRPGQEGYTF.

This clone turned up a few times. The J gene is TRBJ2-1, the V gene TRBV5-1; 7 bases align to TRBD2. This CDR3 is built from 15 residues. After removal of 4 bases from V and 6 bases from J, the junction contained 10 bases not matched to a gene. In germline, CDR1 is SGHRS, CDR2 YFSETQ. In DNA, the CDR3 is TGCGCCAGCAGCCCTGGACTAGACGGAGCCAATGAGCAGTTCTTC. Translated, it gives CASSPGLDGANEQFF.

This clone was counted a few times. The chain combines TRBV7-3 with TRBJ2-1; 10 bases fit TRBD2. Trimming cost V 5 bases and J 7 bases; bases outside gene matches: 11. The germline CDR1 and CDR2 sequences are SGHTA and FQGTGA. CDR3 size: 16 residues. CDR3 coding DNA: TGTGCCAGCAGCCCTAGGACTAGCGGAGGGGTGAATGAGCAGTTCTTC. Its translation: CASSPRTSGGVNEQFF.

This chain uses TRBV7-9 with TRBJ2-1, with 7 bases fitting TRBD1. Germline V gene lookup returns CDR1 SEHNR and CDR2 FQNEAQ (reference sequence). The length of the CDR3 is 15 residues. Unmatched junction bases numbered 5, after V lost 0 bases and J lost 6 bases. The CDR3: CASSLARQGTNEQFF. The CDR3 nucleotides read TGTGCCAGCAGCTTAGCCCGACAGGGCACCAATGAGCAGTTCTTC.

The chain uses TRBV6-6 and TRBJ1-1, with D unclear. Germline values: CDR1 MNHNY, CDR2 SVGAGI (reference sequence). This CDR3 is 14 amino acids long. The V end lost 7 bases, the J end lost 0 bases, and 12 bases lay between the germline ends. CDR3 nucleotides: TGTGCCAGCACCCCAGGAACCCTGAACACTGAAGCTTTCTTT. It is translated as CASTPGTLNTEAFF.

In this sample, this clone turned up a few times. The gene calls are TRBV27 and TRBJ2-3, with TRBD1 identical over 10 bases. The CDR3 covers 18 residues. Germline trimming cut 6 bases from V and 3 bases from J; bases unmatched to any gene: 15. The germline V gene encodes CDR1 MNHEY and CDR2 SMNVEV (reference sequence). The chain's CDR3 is CASSTPIRRGQGTDTQYF. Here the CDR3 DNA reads TGTGCCAGCAGCACCCCCATCCGGCGGGGACAGGGGACAGATACGCAGTATTTT.

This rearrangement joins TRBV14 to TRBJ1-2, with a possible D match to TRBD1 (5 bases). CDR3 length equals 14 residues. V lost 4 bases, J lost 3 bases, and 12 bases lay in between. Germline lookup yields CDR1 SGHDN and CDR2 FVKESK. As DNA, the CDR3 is TGTGCCAGCAGCCTGGGACTATTGGACTATGGCTACACCTTC. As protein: CASSLGLLDYGYTF.

CDR3: CASSHGGSTDTQYF. CDR3 DNA: TGTGCCAGCAGCCATGGCGGGAGCACAGATACGCAGTATTTT. The rearrangement uses TRBV14 and TRBJ2-3; the D gene is possibly TRBD2 (5 bases). V was shortened by 3 bases and J by 0 bases, with 7 bases between the two germline ends. Germline CDR1 SGHDN, CDR2 FVKESK. The CDR3 is 14 residues long.

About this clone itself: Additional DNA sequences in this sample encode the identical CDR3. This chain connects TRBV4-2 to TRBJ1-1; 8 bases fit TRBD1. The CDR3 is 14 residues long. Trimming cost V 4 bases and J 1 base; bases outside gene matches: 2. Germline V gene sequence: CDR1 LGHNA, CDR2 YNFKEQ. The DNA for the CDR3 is TGTGCCAGCAGCCCCGACAGGGGGAACACTGAAGCTTTCTTT. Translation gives CASSPDRGNTEAFF.

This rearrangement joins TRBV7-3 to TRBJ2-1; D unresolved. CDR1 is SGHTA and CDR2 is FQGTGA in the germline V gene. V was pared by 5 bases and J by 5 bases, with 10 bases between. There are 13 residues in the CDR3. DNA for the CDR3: TGTGCCAGCAGCCCTACTCCAAACAATGAGCAGTTCTTC. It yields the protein CASSPTPNNEQFF.

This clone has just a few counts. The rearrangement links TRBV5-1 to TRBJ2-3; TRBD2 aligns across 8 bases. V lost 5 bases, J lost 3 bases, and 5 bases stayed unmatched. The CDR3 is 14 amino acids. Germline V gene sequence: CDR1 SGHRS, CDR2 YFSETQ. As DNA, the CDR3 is TGCGCCAGCAGGATGGCGGGAGGAACAGATACGCAGTATTTT. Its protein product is CASRMAGGTDTQYF.

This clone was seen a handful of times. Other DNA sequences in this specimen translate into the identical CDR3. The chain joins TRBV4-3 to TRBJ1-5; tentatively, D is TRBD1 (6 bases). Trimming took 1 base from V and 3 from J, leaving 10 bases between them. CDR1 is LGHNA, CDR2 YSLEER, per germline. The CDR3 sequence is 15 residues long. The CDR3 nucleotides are TGCGCCAGCAGCCAAGGGGGGGGGCCCAATCAGCCCCAGCATTTT. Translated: CASSQGGGPNQPQHF.

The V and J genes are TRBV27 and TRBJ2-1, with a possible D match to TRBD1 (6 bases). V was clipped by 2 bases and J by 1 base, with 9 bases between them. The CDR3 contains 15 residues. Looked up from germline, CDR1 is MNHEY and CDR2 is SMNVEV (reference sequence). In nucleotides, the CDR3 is TGTGCCAGCAGTTTAGCAGGGGTTTCCTACAATGAGCAGTTCTTC. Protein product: CASSLAGVSYNEQFF.

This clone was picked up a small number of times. CDR3 DNA: TGTGCCAGTAGTGTCGGGTTTTTGTTCACTGAAGCTTTCTTT. This sequence encodes CASSVGFLFTEAFF. V gene TRBV19 combines with J gene TRBJ1-1; D is undetermined. Between the trimmed V and J ends, which lost 5 bases and 4 bases, there was a span of 14 bases. This CDR3 has 14 amino acids. Germline-derived CDR1 and CDR2 are LNHDA and SQIVND (reference sequence).

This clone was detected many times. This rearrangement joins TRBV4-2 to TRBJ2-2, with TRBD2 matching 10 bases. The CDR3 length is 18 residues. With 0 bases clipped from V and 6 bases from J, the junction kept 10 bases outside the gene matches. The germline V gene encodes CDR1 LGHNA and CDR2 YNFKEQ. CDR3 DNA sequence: TGTGCCAGCAGCCAAGATTTGCTAGCGGGAGTGTCCCCCGGGGAGCTGTTTTTT. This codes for CASSQDLLAGVSPGELFF.

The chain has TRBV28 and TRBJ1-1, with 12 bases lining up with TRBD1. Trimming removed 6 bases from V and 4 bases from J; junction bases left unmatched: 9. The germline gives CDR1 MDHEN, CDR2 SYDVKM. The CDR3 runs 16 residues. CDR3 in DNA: TGTGCCAGCAGGGATTGGGACAGGGGGCTGAGCACTGAAGCTTTCTTT. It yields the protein CASRDWDRGLSTEAFF. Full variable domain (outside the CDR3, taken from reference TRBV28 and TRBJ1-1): DVKVTQSSRYLVKRTGEKVFLECVQDMDHENMFWYRQDPGLGLRLIYFSYDVKMKEKGDIPEGYSVSREKKERFSLILESASTNQTSMYLCASRDWDRGLSTEAFFGQGTRLTVV.

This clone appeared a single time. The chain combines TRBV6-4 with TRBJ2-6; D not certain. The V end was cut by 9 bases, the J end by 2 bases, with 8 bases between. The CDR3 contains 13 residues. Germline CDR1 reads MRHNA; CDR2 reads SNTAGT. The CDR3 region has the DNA TGTGCCAGTCTTTCCGCTGGGGCCAACGTCCTGACTTTC. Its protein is CASLSAGANVLTF.

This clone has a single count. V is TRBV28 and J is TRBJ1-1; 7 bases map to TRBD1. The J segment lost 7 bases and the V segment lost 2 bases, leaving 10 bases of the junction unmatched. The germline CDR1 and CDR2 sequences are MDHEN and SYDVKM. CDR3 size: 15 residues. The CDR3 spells CASSLRTLGQLEAFF. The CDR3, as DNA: TGTGCCAGCAGTTTACGGACCCTGGGACAGCTTGAAGCTTTCTTT.

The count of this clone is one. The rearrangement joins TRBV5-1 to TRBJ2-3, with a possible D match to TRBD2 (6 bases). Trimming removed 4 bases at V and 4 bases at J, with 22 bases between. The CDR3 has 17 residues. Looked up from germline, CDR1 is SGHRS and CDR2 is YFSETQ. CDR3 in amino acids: CASSAGGGSEGPDTQYF. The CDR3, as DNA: TGCGCCAGCAGCGCAGGTGGGGGGTCCGAGGGGCCAGATACGCAGTATTTT.

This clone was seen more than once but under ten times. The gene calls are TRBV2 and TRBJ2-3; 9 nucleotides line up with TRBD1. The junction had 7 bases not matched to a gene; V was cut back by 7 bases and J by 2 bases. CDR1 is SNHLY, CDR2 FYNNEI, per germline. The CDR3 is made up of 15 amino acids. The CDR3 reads CASNGQGTFTDTQYF. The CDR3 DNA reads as TGTGCCAGCAATGGACAGGGGACTTTCACAGATACGCAGTATTTT.